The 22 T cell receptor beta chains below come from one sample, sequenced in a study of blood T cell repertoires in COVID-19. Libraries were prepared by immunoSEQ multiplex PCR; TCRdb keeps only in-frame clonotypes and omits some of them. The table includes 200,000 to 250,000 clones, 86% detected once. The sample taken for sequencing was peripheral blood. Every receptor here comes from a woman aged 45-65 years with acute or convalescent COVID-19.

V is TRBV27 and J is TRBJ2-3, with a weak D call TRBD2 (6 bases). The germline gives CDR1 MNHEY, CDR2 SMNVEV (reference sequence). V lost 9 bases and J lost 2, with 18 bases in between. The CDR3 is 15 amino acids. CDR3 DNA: TGTGCCAGTGAAGGCCCGGGGCGGGACACAGATACGCAGTATTTT. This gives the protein CASEGPGRDTDTQYF.

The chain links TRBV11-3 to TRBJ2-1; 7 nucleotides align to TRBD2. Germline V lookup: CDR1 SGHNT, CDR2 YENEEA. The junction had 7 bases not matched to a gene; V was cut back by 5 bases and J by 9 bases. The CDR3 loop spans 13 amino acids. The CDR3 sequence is CASSDLWGGEQFF. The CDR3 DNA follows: TGTGCCAGCAGCGACCTGTGGGGGGGTGAGCAGTTCTTC.

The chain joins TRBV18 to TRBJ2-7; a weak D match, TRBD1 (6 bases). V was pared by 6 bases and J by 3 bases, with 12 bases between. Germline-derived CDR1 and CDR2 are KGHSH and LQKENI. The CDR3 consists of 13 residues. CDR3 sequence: CASSGTGNYEQYF. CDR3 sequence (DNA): TGTGCCAGCTCGGGAACAGGGAACTACGAGCAGTACTTC.

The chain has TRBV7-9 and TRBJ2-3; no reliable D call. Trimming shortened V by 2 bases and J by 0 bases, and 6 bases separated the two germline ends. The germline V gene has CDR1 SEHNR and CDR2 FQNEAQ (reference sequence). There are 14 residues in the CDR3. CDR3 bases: TGTGCCAGCAGCTTAACAGCTAGCACAGATACGCAGTATTTT. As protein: CASSLTASTDTQYF.

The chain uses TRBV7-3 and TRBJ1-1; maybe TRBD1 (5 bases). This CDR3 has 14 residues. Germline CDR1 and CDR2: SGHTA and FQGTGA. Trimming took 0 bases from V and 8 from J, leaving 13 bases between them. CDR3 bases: TGTGCCAGCAGCTTAACGTTTGCAGGGTCCGAAGCTTTCTTT. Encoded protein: CASSLTFAGSEAFF. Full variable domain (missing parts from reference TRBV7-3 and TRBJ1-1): GAGVSQTPSNKVTEKGKYVELRCDPISGHTALYWYRQSLGQGPEFLIYFQGTGAADDSGLPNDRFFAVRPEGSVSTLKIQRTERGDSAVYLCASSLTFAGSEAFFGQGTRLTVV.

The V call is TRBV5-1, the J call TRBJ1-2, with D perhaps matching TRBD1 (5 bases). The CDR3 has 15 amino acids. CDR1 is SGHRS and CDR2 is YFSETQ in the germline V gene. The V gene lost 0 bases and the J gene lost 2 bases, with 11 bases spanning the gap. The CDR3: CASSLAVGGNYGYTF. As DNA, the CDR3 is TGCGCCAGCAGCTTGGCCGTGGGGGGAAACTATGGCTACACCTTC.

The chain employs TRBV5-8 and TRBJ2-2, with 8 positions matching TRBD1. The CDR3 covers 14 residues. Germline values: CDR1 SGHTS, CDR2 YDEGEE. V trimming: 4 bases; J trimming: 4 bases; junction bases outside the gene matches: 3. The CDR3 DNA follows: TGTGCCAGCAGCCCTGGACAGGGCACCGGGGAGCTGTTTTTT. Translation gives CASSPGQGTGELFF.

CDR3 loop: CASSLGPGYQETQYF. CDR3 nucleotides: TGTGCCAGCAGCTTAGGGCCAGGGTATCAAGAGACCCAGTACTTC. The chain carries TRBV7-3 and TRBJ2-5, with a tentative D call TRBD1 (5 bases). Germline V gene lookup returns CDR1 SGHTA and CDR2 FQGTGA. The V end was cut by 2 bases, the J end by 2 bases, with 12 bases between. The CDR3 runs to 15 residues.

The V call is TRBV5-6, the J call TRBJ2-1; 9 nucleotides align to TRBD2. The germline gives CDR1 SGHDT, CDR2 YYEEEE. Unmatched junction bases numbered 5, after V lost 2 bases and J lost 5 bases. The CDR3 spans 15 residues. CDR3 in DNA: TGTGCCAGCAGCTTAGACGCGGGAGGGCACAATGAGCAGTTCTTC. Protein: CASSLDAGGHNEQFF.

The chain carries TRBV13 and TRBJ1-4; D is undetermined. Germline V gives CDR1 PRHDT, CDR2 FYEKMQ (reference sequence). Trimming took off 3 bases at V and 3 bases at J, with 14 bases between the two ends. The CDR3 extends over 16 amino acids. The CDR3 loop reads CASSFRKSGANEKLFF. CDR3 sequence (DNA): TGTGCCAGCAGCTTCCGGAAGTCCGGGGCTAATGAAAAACTGTTTTTT.

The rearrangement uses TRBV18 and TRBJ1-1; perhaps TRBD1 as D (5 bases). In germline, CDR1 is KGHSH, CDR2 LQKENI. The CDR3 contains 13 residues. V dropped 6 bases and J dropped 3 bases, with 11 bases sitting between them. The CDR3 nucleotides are TGTGCCAGCTCTCTCAGGGTAGACACTGAAGCTTTCTTT. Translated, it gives CASSLRVDTEAFF.

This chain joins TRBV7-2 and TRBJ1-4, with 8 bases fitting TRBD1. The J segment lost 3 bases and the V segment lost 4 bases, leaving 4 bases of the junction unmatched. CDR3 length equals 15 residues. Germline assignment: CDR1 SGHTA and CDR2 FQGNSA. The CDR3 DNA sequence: TGTGCCAGCAGCTCAACAGGGGGTTCTAATGAAAAACTGTTTTTT. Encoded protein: CASSSTGGSNEKLFF.

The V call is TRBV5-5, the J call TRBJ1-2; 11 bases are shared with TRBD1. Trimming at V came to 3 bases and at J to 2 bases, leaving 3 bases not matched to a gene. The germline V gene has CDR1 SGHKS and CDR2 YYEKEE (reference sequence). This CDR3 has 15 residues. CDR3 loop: CASSWGQGGNYGYTF. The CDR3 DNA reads TGTGCCAGCAGCTGGGGACAGGGGGGAAACTATGGCTACACCTTC.

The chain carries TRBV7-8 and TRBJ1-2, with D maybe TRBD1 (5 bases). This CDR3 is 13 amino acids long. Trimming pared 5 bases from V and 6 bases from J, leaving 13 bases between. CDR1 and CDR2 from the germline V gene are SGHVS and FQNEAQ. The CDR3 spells CASSLGQLHGYTF. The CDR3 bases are TGTGCCAGCAGCCTCGGACAACTGCATGGCTACACCTTC.

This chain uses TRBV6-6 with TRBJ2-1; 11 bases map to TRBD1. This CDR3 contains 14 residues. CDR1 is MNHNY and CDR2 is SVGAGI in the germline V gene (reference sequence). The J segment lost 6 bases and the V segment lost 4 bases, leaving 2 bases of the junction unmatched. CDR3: CASSSGTGGNEQFF. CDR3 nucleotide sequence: TGTGCCAGCAGTTCCGGGACAGGGGGCAATGAGCAGTTCTTC.

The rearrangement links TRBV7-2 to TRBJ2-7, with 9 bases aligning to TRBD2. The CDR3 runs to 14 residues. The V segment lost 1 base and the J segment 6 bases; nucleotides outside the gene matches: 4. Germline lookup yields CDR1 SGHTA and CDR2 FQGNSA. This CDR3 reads CASSLVGTSSEQYF. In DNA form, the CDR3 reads TGTGCCAGCAGCTTAGTTGGGACTAGCAGCGAGCAGTACTTC.

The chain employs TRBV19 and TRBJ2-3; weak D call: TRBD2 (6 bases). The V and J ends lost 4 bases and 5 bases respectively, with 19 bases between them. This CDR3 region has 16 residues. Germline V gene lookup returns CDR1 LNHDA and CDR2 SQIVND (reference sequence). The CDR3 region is CASSTWGGGGIDTQYF. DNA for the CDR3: TGTGCCAGTAGTACGTGGGGTGGCGGAGGGATAGATACGCAGTATTTT.

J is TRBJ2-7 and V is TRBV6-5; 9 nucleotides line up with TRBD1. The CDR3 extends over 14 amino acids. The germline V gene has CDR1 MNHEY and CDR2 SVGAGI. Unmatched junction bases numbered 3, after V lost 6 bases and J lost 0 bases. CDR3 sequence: CASRPGQGSYEQYF. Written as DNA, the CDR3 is TGTGCCAGCAGACCGGGACAGGGCTCCTACGAGCAGTACTTC.

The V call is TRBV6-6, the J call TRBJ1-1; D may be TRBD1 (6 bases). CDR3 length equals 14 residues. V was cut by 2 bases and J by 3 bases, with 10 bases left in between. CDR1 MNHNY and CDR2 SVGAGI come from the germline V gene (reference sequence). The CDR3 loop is CASSYPHRDTEAFF. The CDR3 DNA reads TGTGCCAGCAGTTACCCTCACAGGGACACTGAAGCTTTCTTT.

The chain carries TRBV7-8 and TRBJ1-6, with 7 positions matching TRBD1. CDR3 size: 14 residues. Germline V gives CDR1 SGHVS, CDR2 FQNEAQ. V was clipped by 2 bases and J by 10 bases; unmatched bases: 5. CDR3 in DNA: TGTGCCAGCAGCTTAAGACAGGGCGGCTCACCCCTCCACTTT. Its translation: CASSLRQGGSPLHF.

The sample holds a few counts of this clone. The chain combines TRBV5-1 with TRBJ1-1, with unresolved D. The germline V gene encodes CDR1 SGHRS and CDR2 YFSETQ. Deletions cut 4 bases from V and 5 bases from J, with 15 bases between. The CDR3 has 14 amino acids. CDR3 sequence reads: CASSPYGGETEAFF. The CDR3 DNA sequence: TGCGCCAGCAGCCCCTATGGCGGGGAGACTGAAGCTTTCTTT. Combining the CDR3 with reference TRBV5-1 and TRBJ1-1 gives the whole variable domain KAGVTQTPRYLIKTRGQQVTLSCSPISGHRSVSWYQQTPGQGLQFLFEYFSETQRNKGNFPGRFSGRQFSNSRSEMNVSTLELGDSALYLCASSPYGGETEAFFGQGTRLTVV.

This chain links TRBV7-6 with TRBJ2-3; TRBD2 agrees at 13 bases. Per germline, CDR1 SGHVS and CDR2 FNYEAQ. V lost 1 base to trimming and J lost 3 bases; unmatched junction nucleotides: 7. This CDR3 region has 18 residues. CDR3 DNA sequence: TGTGCCAGCAGCTTAGGATCTACTAGCGGGGGGGCTACAGATACGCAGTATTTT. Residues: CASSLGSTSGGATDTQYF.